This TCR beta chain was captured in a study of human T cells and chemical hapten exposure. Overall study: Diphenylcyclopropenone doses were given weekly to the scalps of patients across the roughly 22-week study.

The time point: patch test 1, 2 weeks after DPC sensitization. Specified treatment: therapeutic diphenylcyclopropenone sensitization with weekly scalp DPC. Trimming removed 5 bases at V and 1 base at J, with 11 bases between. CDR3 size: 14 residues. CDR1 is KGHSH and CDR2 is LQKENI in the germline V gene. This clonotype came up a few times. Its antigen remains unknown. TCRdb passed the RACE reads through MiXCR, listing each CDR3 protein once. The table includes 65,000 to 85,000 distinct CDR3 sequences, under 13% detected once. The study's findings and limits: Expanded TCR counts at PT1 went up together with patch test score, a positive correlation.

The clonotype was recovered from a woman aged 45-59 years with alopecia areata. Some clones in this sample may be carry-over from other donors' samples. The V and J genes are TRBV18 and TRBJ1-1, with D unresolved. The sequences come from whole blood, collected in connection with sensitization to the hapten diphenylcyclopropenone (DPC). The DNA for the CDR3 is TGTGCCAGCTCAGCCCACCAGACGAACACTGAAGCTTTCTTT. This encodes CASSAHQTNTEAFF.